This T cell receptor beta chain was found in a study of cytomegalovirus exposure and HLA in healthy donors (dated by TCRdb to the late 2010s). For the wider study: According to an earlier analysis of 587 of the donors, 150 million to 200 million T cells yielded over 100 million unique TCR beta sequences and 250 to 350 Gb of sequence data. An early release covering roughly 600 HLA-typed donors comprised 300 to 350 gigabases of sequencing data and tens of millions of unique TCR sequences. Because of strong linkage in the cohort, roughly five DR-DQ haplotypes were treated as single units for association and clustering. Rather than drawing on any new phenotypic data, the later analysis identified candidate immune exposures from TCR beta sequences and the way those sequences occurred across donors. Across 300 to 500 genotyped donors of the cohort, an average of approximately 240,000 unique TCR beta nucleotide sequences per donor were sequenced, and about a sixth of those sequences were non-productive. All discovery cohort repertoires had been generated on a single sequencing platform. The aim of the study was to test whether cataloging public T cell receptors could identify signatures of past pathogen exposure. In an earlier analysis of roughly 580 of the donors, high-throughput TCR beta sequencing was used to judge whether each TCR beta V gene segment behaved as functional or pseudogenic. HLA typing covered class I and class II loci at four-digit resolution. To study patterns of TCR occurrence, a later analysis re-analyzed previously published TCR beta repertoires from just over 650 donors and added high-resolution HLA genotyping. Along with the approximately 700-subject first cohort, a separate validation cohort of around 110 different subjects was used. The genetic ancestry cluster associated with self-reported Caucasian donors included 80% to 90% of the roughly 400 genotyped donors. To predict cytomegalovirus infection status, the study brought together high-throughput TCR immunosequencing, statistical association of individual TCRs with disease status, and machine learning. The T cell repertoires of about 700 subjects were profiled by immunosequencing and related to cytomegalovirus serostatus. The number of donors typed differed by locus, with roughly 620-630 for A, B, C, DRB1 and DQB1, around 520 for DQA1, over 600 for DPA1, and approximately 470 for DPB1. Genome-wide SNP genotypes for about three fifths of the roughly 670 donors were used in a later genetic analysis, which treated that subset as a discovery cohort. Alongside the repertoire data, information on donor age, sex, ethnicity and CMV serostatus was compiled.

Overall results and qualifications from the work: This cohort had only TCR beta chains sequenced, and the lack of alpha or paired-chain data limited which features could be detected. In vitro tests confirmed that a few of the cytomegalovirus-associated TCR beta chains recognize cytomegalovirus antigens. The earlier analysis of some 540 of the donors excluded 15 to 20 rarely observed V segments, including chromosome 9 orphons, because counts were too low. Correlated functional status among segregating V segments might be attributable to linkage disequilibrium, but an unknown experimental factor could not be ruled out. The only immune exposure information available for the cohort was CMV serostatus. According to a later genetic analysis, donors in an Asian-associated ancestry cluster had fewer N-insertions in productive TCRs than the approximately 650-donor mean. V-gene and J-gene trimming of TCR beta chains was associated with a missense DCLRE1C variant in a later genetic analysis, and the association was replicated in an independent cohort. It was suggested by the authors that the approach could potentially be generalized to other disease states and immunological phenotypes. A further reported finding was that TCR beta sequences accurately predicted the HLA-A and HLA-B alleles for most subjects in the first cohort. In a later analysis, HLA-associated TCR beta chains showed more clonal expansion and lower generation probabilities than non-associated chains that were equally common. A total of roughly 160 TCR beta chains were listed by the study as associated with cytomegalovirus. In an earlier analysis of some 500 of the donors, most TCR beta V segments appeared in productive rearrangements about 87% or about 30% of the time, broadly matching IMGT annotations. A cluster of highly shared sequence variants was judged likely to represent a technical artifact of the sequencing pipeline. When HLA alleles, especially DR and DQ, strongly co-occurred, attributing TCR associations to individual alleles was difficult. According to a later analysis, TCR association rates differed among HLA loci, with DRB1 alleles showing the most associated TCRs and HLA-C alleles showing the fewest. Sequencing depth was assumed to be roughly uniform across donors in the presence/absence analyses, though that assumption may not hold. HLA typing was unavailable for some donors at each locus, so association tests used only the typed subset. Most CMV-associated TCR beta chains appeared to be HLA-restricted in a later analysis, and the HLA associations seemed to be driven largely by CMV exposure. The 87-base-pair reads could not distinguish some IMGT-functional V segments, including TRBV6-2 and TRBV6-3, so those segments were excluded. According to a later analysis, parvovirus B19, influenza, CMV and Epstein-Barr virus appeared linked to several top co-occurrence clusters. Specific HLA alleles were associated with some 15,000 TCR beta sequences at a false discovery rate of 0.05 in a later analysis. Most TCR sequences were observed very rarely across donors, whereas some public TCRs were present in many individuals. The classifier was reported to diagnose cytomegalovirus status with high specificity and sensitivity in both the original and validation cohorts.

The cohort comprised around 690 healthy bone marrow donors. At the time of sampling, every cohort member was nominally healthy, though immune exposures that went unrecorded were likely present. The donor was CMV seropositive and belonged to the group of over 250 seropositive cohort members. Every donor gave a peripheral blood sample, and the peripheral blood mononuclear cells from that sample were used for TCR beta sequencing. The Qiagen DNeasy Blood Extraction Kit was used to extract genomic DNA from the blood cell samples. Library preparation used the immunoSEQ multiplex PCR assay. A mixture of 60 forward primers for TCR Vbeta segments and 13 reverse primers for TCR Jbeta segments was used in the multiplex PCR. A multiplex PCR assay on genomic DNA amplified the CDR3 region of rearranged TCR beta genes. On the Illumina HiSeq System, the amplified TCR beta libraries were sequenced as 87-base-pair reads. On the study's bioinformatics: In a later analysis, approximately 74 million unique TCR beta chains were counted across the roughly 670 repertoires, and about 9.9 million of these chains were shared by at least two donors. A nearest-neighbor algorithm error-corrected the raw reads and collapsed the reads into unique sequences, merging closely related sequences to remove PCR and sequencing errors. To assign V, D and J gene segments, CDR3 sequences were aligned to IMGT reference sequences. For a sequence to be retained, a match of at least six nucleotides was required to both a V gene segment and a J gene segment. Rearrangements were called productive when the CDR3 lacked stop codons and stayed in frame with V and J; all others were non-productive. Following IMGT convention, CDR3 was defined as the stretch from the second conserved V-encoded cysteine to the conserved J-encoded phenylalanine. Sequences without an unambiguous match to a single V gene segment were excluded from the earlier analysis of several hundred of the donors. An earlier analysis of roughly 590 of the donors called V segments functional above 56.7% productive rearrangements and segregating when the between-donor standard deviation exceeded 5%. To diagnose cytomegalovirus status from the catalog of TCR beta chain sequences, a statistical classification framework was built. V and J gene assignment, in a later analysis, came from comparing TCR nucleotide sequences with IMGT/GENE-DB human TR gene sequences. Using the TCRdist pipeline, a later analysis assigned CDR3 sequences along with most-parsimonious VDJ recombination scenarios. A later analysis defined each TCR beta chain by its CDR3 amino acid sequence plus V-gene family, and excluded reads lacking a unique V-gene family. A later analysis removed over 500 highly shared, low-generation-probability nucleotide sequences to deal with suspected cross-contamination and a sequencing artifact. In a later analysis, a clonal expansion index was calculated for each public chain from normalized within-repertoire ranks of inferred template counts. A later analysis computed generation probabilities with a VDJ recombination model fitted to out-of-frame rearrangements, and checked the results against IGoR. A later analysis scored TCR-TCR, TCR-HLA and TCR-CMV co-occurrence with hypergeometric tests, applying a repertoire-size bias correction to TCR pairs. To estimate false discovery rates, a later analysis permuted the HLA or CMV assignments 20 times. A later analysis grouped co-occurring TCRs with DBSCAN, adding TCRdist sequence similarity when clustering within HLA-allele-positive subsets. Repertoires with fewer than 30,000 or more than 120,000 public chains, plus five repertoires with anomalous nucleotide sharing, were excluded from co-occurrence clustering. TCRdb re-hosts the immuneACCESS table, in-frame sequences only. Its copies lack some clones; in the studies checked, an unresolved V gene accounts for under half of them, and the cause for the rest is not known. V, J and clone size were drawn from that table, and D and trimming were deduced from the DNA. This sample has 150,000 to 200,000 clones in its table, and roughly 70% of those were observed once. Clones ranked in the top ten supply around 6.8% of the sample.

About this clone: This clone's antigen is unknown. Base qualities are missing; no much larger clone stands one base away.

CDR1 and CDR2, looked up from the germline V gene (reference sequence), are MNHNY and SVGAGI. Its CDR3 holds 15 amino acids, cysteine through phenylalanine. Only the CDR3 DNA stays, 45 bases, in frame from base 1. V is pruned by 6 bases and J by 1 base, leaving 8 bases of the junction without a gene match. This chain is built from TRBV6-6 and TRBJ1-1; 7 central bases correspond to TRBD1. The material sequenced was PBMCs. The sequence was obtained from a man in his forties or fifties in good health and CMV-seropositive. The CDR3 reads CASRRTGQPNTEAFF. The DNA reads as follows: TGTGCCAGCAGAAGAACGGGACAGCCGAACACTGAAGCTTTCTTT.